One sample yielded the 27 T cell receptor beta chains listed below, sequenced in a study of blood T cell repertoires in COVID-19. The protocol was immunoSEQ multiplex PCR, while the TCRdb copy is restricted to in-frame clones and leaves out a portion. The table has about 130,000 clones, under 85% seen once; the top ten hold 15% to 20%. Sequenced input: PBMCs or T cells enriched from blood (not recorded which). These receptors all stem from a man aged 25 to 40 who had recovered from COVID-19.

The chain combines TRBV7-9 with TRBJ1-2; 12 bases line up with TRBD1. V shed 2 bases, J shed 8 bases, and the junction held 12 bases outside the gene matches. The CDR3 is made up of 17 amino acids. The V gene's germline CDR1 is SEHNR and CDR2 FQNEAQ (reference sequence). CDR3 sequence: CASSLPSPGQGARGYTF. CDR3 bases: TGTGCCAGCAGCTTACCCAGCCCGGGACAGGGGGCGCGGGGCTACACCTTC.

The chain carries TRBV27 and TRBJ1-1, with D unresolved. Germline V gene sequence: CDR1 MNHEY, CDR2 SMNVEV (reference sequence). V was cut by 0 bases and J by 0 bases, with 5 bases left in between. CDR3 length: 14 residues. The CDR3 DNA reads TGTGCCAGCAGTTTATCCGGAGTGAACACTGAAGCTTTCTTT. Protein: CASSLSGVNTEAFF.

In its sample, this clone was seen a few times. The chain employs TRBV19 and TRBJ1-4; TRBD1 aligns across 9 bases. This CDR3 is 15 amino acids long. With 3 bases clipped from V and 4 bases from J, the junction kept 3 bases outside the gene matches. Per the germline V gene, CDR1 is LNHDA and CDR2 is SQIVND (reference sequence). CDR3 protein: CASSIGTGSNEKLFF. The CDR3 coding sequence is TGTGCCAGTAGTATCGGGACAGGGAGTAATGAAAAACTGTTTTTT.

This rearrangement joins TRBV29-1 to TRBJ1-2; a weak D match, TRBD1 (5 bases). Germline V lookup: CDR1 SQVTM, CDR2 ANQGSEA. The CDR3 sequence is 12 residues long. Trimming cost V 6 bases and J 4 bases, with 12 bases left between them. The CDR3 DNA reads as TGCAGCGTCCTGACAGAGTCCTATGGCTACACCTTC. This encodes CSVLTESYGYTF.

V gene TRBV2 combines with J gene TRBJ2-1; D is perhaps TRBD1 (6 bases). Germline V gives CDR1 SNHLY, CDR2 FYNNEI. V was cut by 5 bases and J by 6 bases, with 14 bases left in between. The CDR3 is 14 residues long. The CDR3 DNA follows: TGTGCCAGCAGTATTGGGGGCCGGGGCAATGAGCAGTTCTTC. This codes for CASSIGGRGNEQFF.

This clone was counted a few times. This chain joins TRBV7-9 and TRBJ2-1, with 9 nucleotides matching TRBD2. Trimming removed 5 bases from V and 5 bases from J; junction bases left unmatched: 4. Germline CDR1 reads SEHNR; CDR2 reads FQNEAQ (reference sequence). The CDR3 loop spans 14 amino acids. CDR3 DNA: TGTGCCAGCAGCGTGACTAGCGGAGACAATGAGCAGTTCTTC. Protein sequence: CASSVTSGDNEQFF.

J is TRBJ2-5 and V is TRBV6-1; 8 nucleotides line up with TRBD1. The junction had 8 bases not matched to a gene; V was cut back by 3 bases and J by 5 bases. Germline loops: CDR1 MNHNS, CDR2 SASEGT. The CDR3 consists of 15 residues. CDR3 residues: CASSDGQGAAETQYF. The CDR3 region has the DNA TGTGCCAGCAGTGACGGGCAGGGGGCAGCGGAGACCCAGTACTTC.

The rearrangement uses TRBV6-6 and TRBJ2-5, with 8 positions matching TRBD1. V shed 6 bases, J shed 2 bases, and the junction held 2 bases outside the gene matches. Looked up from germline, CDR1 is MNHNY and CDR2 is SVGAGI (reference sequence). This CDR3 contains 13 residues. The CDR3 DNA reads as TGTGCCAGCAGGAGACAGGGGCAAGAGACCCAGTACTTC. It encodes CASRRQGQETQYF.

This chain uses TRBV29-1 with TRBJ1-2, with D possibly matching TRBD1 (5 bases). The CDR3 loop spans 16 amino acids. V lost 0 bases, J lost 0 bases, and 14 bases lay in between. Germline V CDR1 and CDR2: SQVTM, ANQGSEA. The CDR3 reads CSVEEARGGPNYGYTF. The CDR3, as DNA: TGCAGCGTTGAAGAGGCCCGGGGGGGACCTAACTATGGCTACACCTTC.

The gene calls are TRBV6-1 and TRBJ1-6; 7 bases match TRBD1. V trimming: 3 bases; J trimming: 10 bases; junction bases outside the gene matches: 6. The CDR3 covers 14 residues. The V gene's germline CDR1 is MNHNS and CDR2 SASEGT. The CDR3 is CASSEDRHWSPLHF. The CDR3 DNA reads TGTGCCAGCAGTGAGGACAGGCATTGGTCACCCCTCCACTTT.

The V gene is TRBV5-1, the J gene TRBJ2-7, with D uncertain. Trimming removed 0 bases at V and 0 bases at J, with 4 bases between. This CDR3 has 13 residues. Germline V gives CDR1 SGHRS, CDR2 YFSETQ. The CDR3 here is CASSLDGSYEQYV. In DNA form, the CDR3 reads TGCGCCAGCAGCTTGGACGGCTCCTACGAGCAGTACGTC.

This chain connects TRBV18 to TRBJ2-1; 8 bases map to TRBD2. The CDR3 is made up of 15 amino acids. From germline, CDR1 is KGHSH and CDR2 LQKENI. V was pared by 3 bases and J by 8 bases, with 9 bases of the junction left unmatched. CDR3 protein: CASSPPSGSNHEQFF. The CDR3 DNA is TGTGCCAGCTCACCTCCCAGCGGGAGTAACCATGAGCAGTTCTTC.

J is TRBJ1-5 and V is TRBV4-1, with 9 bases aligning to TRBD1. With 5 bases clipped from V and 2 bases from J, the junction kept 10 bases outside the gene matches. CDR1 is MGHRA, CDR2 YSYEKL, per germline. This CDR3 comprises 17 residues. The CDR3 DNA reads TGCGCCAGCAGCTTCTCCCGGGACAGGGCTGGCAATCAGCCCCAGCATTTT. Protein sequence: CASSFSRDRAGNQPQHF.

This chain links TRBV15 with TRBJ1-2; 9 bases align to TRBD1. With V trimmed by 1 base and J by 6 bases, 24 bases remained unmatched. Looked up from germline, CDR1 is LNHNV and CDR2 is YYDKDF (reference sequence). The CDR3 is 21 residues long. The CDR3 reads CATSRGLGGTGRRKGYDGYTF. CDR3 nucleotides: TGTGCCACCAGCAGAGGGTTAGGGGGGACAGGGCGTAGAAAAGGTTATGATGGCTACACCTTC.

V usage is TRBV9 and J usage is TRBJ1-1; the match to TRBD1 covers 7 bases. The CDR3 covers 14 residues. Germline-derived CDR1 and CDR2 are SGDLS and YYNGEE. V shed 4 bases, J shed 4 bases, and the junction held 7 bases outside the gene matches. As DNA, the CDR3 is TGTGCCAGCAGCTTACAGCAGGGGGGCACTGAAGCTTTCTTT. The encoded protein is CASSLQQGGTEAFF.

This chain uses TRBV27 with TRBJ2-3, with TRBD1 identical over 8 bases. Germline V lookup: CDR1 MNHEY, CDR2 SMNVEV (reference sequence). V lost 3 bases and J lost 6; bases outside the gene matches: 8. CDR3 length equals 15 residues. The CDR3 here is CASSLGAGGLDTQYF. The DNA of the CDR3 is TGTGCCAGCAGTTTGGGCGCAGGGGGCTTGGATACGCAGTATTTT.

The CDR3 sequence is CAWELDTEAFF. CDR3 sequence (DNA): TGTGCCTGGGAGCTAGACACTGAAGCTTTCTTT. This sequence joins TRBV30 and TRBJ1-1; D call uncertain. The CDR3 has 11 amino acids. From germline, CDR1 is GTSNPN and CDR2 SVGIG (reference sequence). The germline V and J ends were trimmed by 5 bases and 3 bases, with 7 bases remaining between them.

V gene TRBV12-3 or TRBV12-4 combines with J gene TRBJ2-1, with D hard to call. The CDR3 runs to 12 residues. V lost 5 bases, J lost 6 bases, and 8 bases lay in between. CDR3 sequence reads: CASSPTSNEQFF. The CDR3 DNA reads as TGTGCCAGCAGTCCGACAAGCAATGAGCAGTTCTTC.

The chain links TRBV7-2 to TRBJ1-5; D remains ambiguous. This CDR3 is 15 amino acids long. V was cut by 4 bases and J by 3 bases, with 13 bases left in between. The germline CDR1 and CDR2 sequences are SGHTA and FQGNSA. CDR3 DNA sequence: TGTGCCAGCAGCTCCTGGTTTGCGGACAATCAGCCCCAGCATTTT. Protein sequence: CASSSWFADNQPQHF.

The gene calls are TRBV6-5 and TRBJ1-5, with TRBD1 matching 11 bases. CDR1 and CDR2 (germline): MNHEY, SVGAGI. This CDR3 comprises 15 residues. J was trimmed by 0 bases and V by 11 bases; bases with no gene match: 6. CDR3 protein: CAARDRGTSNQPQHF. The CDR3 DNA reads TGTGCCGCCCGGGACAGGGGGACTAGCAATCAGCCCCAGCATTTT.

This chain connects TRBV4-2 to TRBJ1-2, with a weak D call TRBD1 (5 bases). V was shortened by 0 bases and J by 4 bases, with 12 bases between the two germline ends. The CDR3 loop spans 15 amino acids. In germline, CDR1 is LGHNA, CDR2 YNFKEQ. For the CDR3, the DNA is TGTGCCAGCAGCCAAGAAACGGACACCCTCTATGGCTACACCTTC. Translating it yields CASSQETDTLYGYTF.

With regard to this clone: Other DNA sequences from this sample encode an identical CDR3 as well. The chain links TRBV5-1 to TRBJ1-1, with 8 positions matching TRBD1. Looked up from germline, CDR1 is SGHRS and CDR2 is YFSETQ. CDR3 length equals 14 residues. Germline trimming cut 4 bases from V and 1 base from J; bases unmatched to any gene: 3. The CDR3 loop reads CASSPGQGNTEAFF. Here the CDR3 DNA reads TGCGCCAGCAGCCCTGGACAGGGGAACACTGAAGCTTTCTTT.

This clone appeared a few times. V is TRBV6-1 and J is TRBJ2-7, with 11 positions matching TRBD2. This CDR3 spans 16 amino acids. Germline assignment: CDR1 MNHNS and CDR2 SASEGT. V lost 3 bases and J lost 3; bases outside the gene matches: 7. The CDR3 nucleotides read TGTGCCAGCAGTGAGTGGCTAGCGGGAGGTGGCTACGAGCAGTACTTC. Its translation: CASSEWLAGGGYEQYF.

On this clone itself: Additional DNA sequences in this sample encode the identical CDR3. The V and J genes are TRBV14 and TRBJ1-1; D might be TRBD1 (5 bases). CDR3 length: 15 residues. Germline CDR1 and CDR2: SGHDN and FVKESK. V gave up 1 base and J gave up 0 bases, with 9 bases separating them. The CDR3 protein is CASSQGGTVNTEAFF. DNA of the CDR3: TGTGCCAGCAGCCAAGGCGGGACTGTGAACACTGAAGCTTTCTTT.

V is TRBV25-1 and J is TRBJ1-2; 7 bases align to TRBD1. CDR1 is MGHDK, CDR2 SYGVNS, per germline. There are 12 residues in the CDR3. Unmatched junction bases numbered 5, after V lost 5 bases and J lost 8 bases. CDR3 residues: CASSTTGSGYTF. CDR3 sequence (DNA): TGTGCCAGCAGTACGACAGGGAGCGGCTACACCTTC.

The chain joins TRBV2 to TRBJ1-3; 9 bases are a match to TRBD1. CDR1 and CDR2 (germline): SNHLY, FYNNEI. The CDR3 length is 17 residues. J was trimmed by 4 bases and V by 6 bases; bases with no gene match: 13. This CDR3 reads CASSTGTGSGRGNTIYF. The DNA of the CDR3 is TGTGCCAGCAGCACCGGGACAGGGTCAGGGAGAGGAAACACCATATATTTT.

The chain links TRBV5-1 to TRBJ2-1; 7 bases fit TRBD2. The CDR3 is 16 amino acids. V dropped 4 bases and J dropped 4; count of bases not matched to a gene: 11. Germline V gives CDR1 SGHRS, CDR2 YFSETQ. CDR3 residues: CASSPAGGGLYNEQFF. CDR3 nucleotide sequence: TGCGCCAGCAGCCCGGCGGGCGGGGGATTATACAATGAGCAGTTCTTC.